These 23 T cell receptor beta chains originate from one sample sequenced in a study of cytomegalovirus exposure and HLA in healthy donors. The PCR used 60 Vbeta and 13 Jbeta primers. Clones were sequenced by immunoSEQ multiplex PCR, and TCRdb holds only the in-frame ones, with some missing. The sample shows a few hundred thousand clones, 80% to 90% of them seen only once. Sample: PBMCs. All receptors derive from a young woman in good health and CMV-seronegative.

The chain links TRBV11-2 to TRBJ2-1; D might be TRBD2 (5 bases). CDR3 length equals 15 residues. Germline CDR1 and CDR2: SGHAT and FQNNGV. Trimming shortened V by 5 bases and J by 1 base, and 12 bases separated the two germline ends. The CDR3 nucleotides read TGTGCCAGCAGCCTAGGACTGATGTCCTACAATGAGCAGTTCTTC. Translated: CASSLGLMSYNEQFF.

This rearrangement joins TRBV29-1 to TRBJ1-1; 8 bases align to TRBD1. Germline V gene sequence: CDR1 SQVTM, CDR2 ANQGSEA. V shed 1 base and J 5 bases; nucleotides not matched to a gene: 12. The CDR3 sequence is 16 residues long. The CDR3 DNA reads as TGCAGCGTTGAAGGCAGGGGGCAAGAACGGGGAACTGAAGCTTTCTTT. It encodes CSVEGRGQERGTEAFF.

Notes on this clone: Relative to the germline gene, one junction end is altered; a read error may explain this. The chain is built from TRBV7-9 and TRBJ1-5; TRBD1 matches 8 bases. CDR1 and CDR2 from the germline V gene are SEHNR and FQNEAQ (reference sequence). The CDR3 length is 15 residues. The CDR3 sequence is CSSSLATGGNQPQHF. The CDR3 bases are TGTTCCAGCAGCTTAGCGACAGGGGGCAATCAGCCCCAGCATTTT.

The chain couples TRBV7-2 to TRBJ2-3, with TRBD2 as a possible D gene (6 bases). Germline lookup yields CDR1 SGHTA and CDR2 FQGNSA. Deletions cut 2 bases from V and 0 bases from J, with 15 bases between. The CDR3 is 17 amino acids. The CDR3 DNA reads TGTGCCAGCAGCTTACTCTCCCGGGCGGGGAGCACAGATACGCAGTATTTT. Its translation: CASSLLSRAGSTDTQYF.

The chain has TRBV18 and TRBJ1-6; tentatively, D is TRBD1 (6 bases). Trimming shortened V by 6 bases and J by 8 bases, and 14 bases separated the two germline ends. The CDR3 totals 14 residues. CDR1 is KGHSH, CDR2 LQKENI, per germline. CDR3 coding DNA: TGTGCCAGCTCTCCAGGGGACTGGGATTCACCCCTCCACTTT. Residues: CASSPGDWDSPLHF.

The J gene is TRBJ2-7, the V gene TRBV5-6, with 9 bases identical to TRBD2. This CDR3 is 14 amino acids long. The germline V gene encodes CDR1 SGHDT and CDR2 YYEEEE. Trimming removed 5 bases from V and 2 bases from J; junction bases left unmatched: 5. The CDR3 DNA reads as TGTGCCAGCAGTCCTAGCGGGACGACCTACGAGCAGTACTTC. Translation: CASSPSGTTYEQYF.

V and J are TRBV4-1 and TRBJ2-7; TRBD2 matches 8 bases. Per germline, CDR1 MGHRA and CDR2 YSYEKL. Unmatched junction bases numbered 5, after V lost 4 bases and J lost 6 bases. The CDR3 contains 13 residues. The CDR3 sequence: CASSPIGLAEQYF. CDR3 nucleotide sequence: TGCGCCAGCAGCCCTATAGGACTAGCCGAGCAGTACTTC.

The CDR3 DNA follows: TGTGCCAGCAGCCCGGGGACTAGCGGGGGGGGAACAGATACGCAGTATTTT. The encoded protein is CASSPGTSGGGTDTQYF. This sequence joins TRBV4-2 and TRBJ2-3; 16 bases are shared with TRBD2. CDR3 length: 17 amino acids. The V and J ends lost 4 bases and 3 bases, in that order; junction bases with no gene match: 4. CDR1 LGHNA and CDR2 YNFKEQ come from the germline V gene.

DNA for the CDR3: TGCAGCGTGGGACAATCCTGGGATGAGCAGTTCTTC. As protein: CSVGQSWDEQFF. The chain couples TRBV29-1 to TRBJ2-1, with a tentative D call TRBD1 (6 bases). Germline CDR1 and CDR2: SQVTM and ANQGSEA. The CDR3 extends over 12 amino acids. V was shortened by 6 bases and J by 8 bases, with 14 bases between the two germline ends.

A note on this clone: Other DNA sequences in this specimen translate into the identical CDR3. The genes are TRBV7-2 and TRBJ2-1, with 11 bases lining up with TRBD2. Trimming at V came to 4 bases and at J to 3 bases, leaving 5 bases not matched to a gene. CDR3 length: 16 amino acids. Germline assignment: CDR1 SGHTA and CDR2 FQGNSA. As DNA, the CDR3 is TGTGCCAGCAGCTCCCCAGGACTAGCGGGCTACAATGAGCAGTTCTTC. It is translated as CASSSPGLAGYNEQFF. Combining the CDR3 with reference TRBV7-2 and TRBJ2-1 gives the whole variable domain GAGVSQSPSNKVTEKGKDVELRCDPISGHTALYWYRQSLGQGLEFLIYFQGNSAPDKSGLPSDRFSAERTGGSVSTLTIQRTQQEDSAVYLCASSSPGLAGYNEQFFGPGTRLTVL.

The J gene is TRBJ2-1, the V gene TRBV7-9, with TRBD2 matching 7 bases. The junction had 6 bases not matched to a gene; V was cut back by 5 bases and J by 2 bases. The CDR3 loop spans 15 amino acids. From germline, CDR1 is SEHNR and CDR2 FQNEAQ (reference sequence). The CDR3, as DNA: TGTGCCAGCAGCGCCGGACTAGTAACCTACAATGAGCAGTTCTTC. Its protein product is CASSAGLVTYNEQFF.

Turning to this clone: Germline and junction disagree at one end, which may indicate a read error. The same CDR3 also results from other DNA sequences found in this sample. This chain uses TRBV7-9 with TRBJ1-2, with a tentative D call TRBD1 (6 bases). Germline values: CDR1 SEHNR, CDR2 FQNEAQ (reference sequence). The CDR3 has 13 amino acids. CDR3 sequence (DNA): TGCGCCAGCAGCCAGGACAGCAACTATGGCTACACCTTC. Translating gives CASSQDSNYGYTF.

The V and J genes are TRBV7-2 and TRBJ2-7, with 9 nucleotides matching TRBD1. Germline loops: CDR1 SGHTA, CDR2 FQGNSA. This CDR3 has 15 residues. After removal of 2 bases from V and 5 bases from J, the junction contained 7 bases not matched to a gene. Here the CDR3 DNA reads TGTGCCAGCAGCTTACGGGACAGGGTTTTGGACGAGCAGTACTTC. Translation gives CASSLRDRVLDEQYF. The full variable domain, completed using reference TRBV7-2 and TRBJ2-7, is GAGVSQSPSNKVTEKGKDVELRCDPISGHTALYWYRQSLGQGLEFLIYFQGNSAPDKSGLPSDRFSAERTGGSVSTLTIQRTQQEDSAVYLCASSLRDRVLDEQYFGPGTRLTVT.

This sequence joins TRBV2 and TRBJ2-7, with D hard to call. Trimming pared 7 bases from V and 1 base from J, leaving 14 bases between. The CDR3 loop spans 14 amino acids. Germline V CDR1 and CDR2: SNHLY, FYNNEI. The CDR3 protein is CASTERPLSYEQYF. The CDR3, as DNA: TGTGCCAGCACAGAGAGGCCCTTATCCTACGAGCAGTACTTC.

V is TRBV9 and J is TRBJ2-7, with TRBD2 matching 7 bases. Germline assignment: CDR1 SGDLS and CDR2 YYNGEE. This CDR3 comprises 15 residues. V shed 2 bases and J 3 bases; nucleotides not matched to a gene: 8. CDR3 nucleotides: TGTGCCAGCAGCGTGGCTAGCGGTCTCCTCTACGAGCAGTACTTC. This encodes CASSVASGLLYEQYF.

This chain joins TRBV27 and TRBJ2-3; D is perhaps TRBD2 (7 bases). The germline V gene encodes CDR1 MNHEY and CDR2 SMNVEV (reference sequence). The V end lost 5 bases, the J end lost 1 base, and 16 bases lay between the germline ends. This CDR3 comprises 16 residues. CDR3 nucleotides: TGTGCCAGCAGTCTCTGGGGGGGGCCTCGCACAGATACGCAGTATTTT. Its protein product is CASSLWGGPRTDTQYF.

V is TRBV20-1 and J is TRBJ2-3; D is undetermined. Trimming took off 2 bases at V and 6 bases at J, with 6 bases between the two ends. CDR1 DFQATT and CDR2 SNEGSKA come from the germline V gene (reference sequence). The CDR3 has 11 residues. CDR3 sequence: CSARRSDTQYF. The CDR3 DNA sequence: TGCAGTGCTAGACGGAGCGATACGCAGTATTTT.

The gene calls are TRBV5-1 and TRBJ1-3; 7 nucleotides align to TRBD1. The CDR3 is 13 amino acids. V lost 4 bases to trimming and J lost 4 bases; unmatched junction nucleotides: 2. Germline V gene sequence: CDR1 SGHRS, CDR2 YFSETQ. The CDR3 DNA is TGCGCCAGCAGCGGGGACAGCGGAAACACCATATATTTT. As protein: CASSGDSGNTIYF.

This clone has more than one count but fewer than ten. V is TRBV4-2 and J is TRBJ2-1; D is uncertain. The CDR3 covers 12 residues. With 2 bases removed from V and 5 bases from J, the gap between germline ends came to 4 bases. CDR1 is LGHNA and CDR2 is YNFKEQ in the germline V gene. Here the CDR3 DNA reads TGTGCCAGCAGCCAACGAGACAATGAGCAGTTCTTC. Its protein product is CASSQRDNEQFF.

The chain uses TRBV4-2 and TRBJ2-1; D not resolved. Germline V CDR1 and CDR2: LGHNA, YNFKEQ. Trimming stripped 4 bases from V and 2 bases from J, with 9 bases between. This CDR3 is built from 14 residues. The CDR3 loop reads CASSRRSTYNEQFF. DNA of the CDR3: TGTGCCAGCAGCCGTCGGAGCACCTACAATGAGCAGTTCTTC.

This chain links TRBV5-1 with TRBJ2-3, with D perhaps matching TRBD2 (5 bases). Germline CDR1 is SGHRS and CDR2 is YFSETQ. Trimming took off 6 bases at V and 1 base at J, with 9 bases between the two ends. The length of the CDR3 is 13 residues. CDR3 sequence: CASKEVGTDTQYF. DNA for the CDR3: TGCGCCAGCAAGGAGGTGGGCACAGATACGCAGTATTTT.

The chain's CDR3 is CASSQQGAGEKLFF. CDR3 bases: TGTGCCAGCTCACAACAGGGGGCCGGAGAAAAACTGTTTTTT. The chain has TRBV18 and TRBJ1-4; TRBD1 agrees at 9 bases. Trimming cost V 4 bases and J 8 bases; bases outside gene matches: 5. Germline V CDR1 and CDR2: KGHSH, LQKENI. The CDR3 has 14 amino acids.

V is TRBV27 and J is TRBJ2-1; 9 nucleotides match TRBD2. The junction had 3 bases not matched to a gene; V was cut back by 0 bases and J by 3 bases. This CDR3 has 16 amino acids. Germline V lookup: CDR1 MNHEY, CDR2 SMNVEV (reference sequence). The CDR3 coding sequence is TGTGCCAGCAGTTTATCTAGCGGGGGCCGCTACAATGAGCAGTTCTTC. This encodes CASSLSSGGRYNEQFF.